Each of the 30 T cell receptor beta chains below was sequenced from the same sample in a study of tumor-infiltrating lymphocytes in primary liver carcinoma. Starting material of 400 to 600 ng total RNA yielded TCR beta cDNA via a constant-region primer. Three nested multiplex PCR rounds of slightly modified ARM-PCR generated TCR beta libraries. For 10 cycles apiece, the opening two PCR rounds ran with TRBV1-TRBV30 forward primers and a C-beta reverse primer. One entry per CDR3 protein results from TCRdb running MiXCR on the multiplex PCR reads. The sample contains 200,000 or so distinct CDR3 sequences, 65% of which appear only once. Blood RNA was derived from unsorted whole blood, and germline DNA was extracted too. Sequenced input: peripheral blood. These receptors were collected from a woman aged 60-75 years with primary liver carcinoma and hepatitis B virus infection.

A remark on this clonotype: No conserved phenylalanine or tryptophan is present at the end of the CDR3, so a read error is the likely explanation. The rearrangement links TRBV5-4 to TRBJ2-5; D not certain. Germline CDR1 is SGHNT and CDR2 is YYREEE (reference sequence). The CDR3 is 15 amino acids. The CDR3 sequence: CVSSLARSYQETQYI. The CDR3 nucleotides are TGTGTCAGCAGCTTGGCCCGATCTTACCAAGAGACCCAGTACATC.

As for this clonotype: Lacking the conserved final phenylalanine or tryptophan, this CDR3 likely reflects a read error. The J gene is TRBJ2-7, the V gene TRBV28, with D unresolved. V lost 6 bases and J lost 3, with 15 bases in between. The length of the CDR3 is 14 residues. Germline CDR1 is MDHEN and CDR2 is SYDVKM. The CDR3 reads CASSPLSEYYEQYY. CDR3 bases: TGTGCCAGCAGCCCTCTAAGCGAGTACTACGAGCAGTACTAC.

This clonotype was counted only a few times. Since a much larger clone is just one base distant, this may be a read error. The rearrangement joins TRBV29-1 to TRBJ2-7; TRBD1 aligns across 8 bases. The CDR3 has 14 amino acids. Trimming took 1 base from V and 2 from J; bases not matched to a gene: 4. Germline assignment: CDR1 SQVTM and CDR2 ANQGSEA. CDR3 in amino acids: CSVEVGRGPYEQYF. Written as DNA, the CDR3 is TGCAGCGTTGAAGTTGGCAGGGGGCCCTACGAGCAGTACTTC.

With regard to this clonotype: A much larger clone sits a single nucleotide away, making a read error possible. V usage is TRBV12-3 or TRBV12-4 and J usage is TRBJ1-1; D might be TRBD1 (5 bases). The CDR3 totals 15 residues. CDR3 sequence: CGSSAPGGGLTEAFF. DNA of the CDR3: TGTGGCAGCAGTGCACCCGGGGGGGGTCTCACTGAAGCTTTCTTT.

Ten or more counts support this clonotype. The V and J genes are TRBV6-1 and TRBJ2-1, with 7 bases matching TRBD1. CDR1 and CDR2 from the germline V gene are MNHNS and SASEGT. The CDR3 loop spans 17 amino acids. V was pared by 1 base and J by 4 bases, with 10 bases of the junction left unmatched. The chain's CDR3 is CASSEVAGTDLYNEQFF. The DNA of the CDR3 is TGTGCCAGCAGTGAAGTCGCCGGGACAGACCTATACAATGAGCAGTTCTTC.

The chain combines TRBV4-2 with TRBJ2-1, with TRBD2 as a possible D gene (6 bases). CDR3 size: 17 residues. CDR1 and CDR2 (germline): LGHNA, YNFKEQ. V lost 0 bases to trimming and J lost 5 bases, with 17 bases between them. The CDR3 DNA follows: TGTGCCAGCAGCCAAGATGGAGGGAAGGCTCTCGACAATGAGCAGTTCTTC. This sequence encodes CASSQDGGKALDNEQFF.

The V call is TRBV12-3 or TRBV12-4, the J call TRBJ2-1, with D tentatively TRBD2 (5 bases). The length of the CDR3 is 17 residues. Trimming left V 10 bases short and J 4 bases short, with 26 bases between. CDR3 loop: CANSFLGLADTYNEQFF. The CDR3 nucleotides are TGTGCCAATAGTTTTTTGGGCCTAGCAGATACATACAATGAGCAGTTCTTC.

To note about this clonotype: This is likely a read error, given that the CDR3 carries no conserved phenylalanine or tryptophan at its end. The chain recombines TRBV11-2 with TRBJ2-5, with TRBD1 matching over 9 bases. Per germline, CDR1 SGHAT and CDR2 FQNNGV. The CDR3 is made up of 16 amino acids. CDR3 DNA sequence: TGTACCAGCAGCTCCTGGACAGGGGCGACCCGGGAGACCCAGTACTAC. It specifies CTSSSWTGATRETQYY.

This clonotype was observed a handful of times. The chain recombines TRBV23-1 with TRBJ2-5; 7 bases map to TRBD1. TRBV23-1 is an ORF, with its function uncertain. Trimming took 8 bases from V and 3 from J; bases not matched to a gene: 6. This CDR3 is 13 amino acids long. CDR3 sequence reads: CASDRDSKETQYF. The CDR3 region has the DNA TGCGCCAGCGACCGGGACAGTAAAGAGACCCAGTACTTC.

As concerns this clonotype: Sequence at one end of the junction differs from germline and may be a read error. The chain employs TRBV4-1 and TRBJ2-7; 7 nucleotides agree with TRBD2. CDR1 is MGHRA and CDR2 is YSYEKL in the germline V gene. This CDR3 has 16 residues. The CDR3 spells CASSQAASGSHYGQYF. CDR3 in DNA: TGCGCCAGCAGCCAAGCGGCTAGCGGATCACACTACGGGCAGTACTTC.

Of note for this clonotype: This CDR3 fails to terminate in the conserved phenylalanine or tryptophan, so it likely reflects a read error. The V call is TRBV11-2, the J call TRBJ2-1; D is possibly TRBD2 (6 bases). Per the germline V gene, CDR1 is SGHAT and CDR2 is FQNNGV. The CDR3 contains 15 residues. The CDR3 DNA is TGTGCCAGCAGCCTAGAGGGAGGAAGTTTCGGTGAGCAGTTCATC. Translated: CASSLEGGSFGEQFI.

This clonotype came up a few times. The rearrangement joins TRBV6-5 to TRBJ1-2; D uncertain. The CDR3 is 15 amino acids. Germline-derived CDR1 and CDR2 are MNHEY and SVGAGI. The germline V and J ends were trimmed by 1 base and 4 bases, with 13 bases remaining between them. The CDR3 here is CASSYFDLAPYGYTF. Here the CDR3 DNA reads TGTGCCAGCAGTTACTTCGACCTAGCCCCCTATGGCTACACCTTC.

In regard to this clonotype: An end of the junction does not agree with germline; a read error may underlie this. The V gene is TRBV4-1, the J gene TRBJ2-7, with 7 nucleotides matching TRBD2. CDR1 is MGHRA and CDR2 is YSYEKL in the germline V gene. The CDR3 is 19 amino acids. CDR3 nucleotides: TGCGCCAACAGCCAAGATTCCCCCCTGACTAGCCGAATAACCTACGAGCAATACTTC. This translates into CANSQDSPLTSRITYEQYF.

The chain links TRBV4-1 to TRBJ1-3; D call uncertain. Trimming took 3 bases from V and 4 from J, leaving 16 bases between them. Germline-derived CDR1 and CDR2 are MGHRA and YSYEKL. This CDR3 region has 16 residues. CDR3 sequence (DNA): TGCGCCAGCAGCCATCCCCCGTGGAGATCCGGAAACACCATATATTTT. It translates to CASSHPPWRSGNTIYF.

Concerning this clonotype: An end of the junction does not agree with germline; a read error may underlie this. The chain carries TRBV11-2 and TRBJ1-1, with D possibly TRBD1 on 5 matching bases. CDR1 is SGHAT, CDR2 FQNNGV, per germline. The CDR3 is 16 residues long. The CDR3 protein is CASSPRGGSVNTEALF. The CDR3 region has the DNA TGTGCTAGCAGCCCTAGGGGCGGCAGCGTGAACACTGAAGCTTTATTT.

Comments on this clonotype: A much more abundant neighbour one base away suggests this may be a read error. The chain uses TRBV5-4 and TRBJ2-1; D ambiguous. The germline CDR1 and CDR2 sequences are SGHNT and YYREEE (reference sequence). The V end lost 3 bases, the J end lost 13 bases, and 17 bases lay between the germline ends. The CDR3 runs 13 residues. CDR3 nucleotide sequence: TGTGCCAGCAGCTGGAAGGGCAAAAACATTCAGTTCTTC. Translating gives CASSWKGKNIQFF.

The chain combines TRBV30 with TRBJ1-6; weak D call: TRBD1 (6 bases). The CDR3 totals 14 residues. The V and J ends lost 4 bases and 4 bases respectively, with 11 bases between them. Germline CDR1 is GTSNPN and CDR2 is SVGIG (reference sequence). CDR3 residues: CAWTPQGYNSPLHF. The DNA for the CDR3 is TGTGCCTGGACCCCGCAGGGGTATAATTCACCCCTCCACTTT. Combining the CDR3 with reference TRBV30 and TRBJ1-6 gives the whole variable domain SQTIHQWPATLVQPVGSPLSLECTVEGTSNPNLYWYRQAAGRGLQLLFYSVGIGQISSEVPQNLSASRPQDRQFILSSKKLLLSDSGFYLCAWTPQGYNSPLHFGNGTRLTVT.

Turning to this clonotype: A much larger clone sits a single nucleotide away, making a read error possible. The chain links TRBV12-3 or TRBV12-4 to TRBJ2-7, with a tentative D call TRBD1 (6 bases). This CDR3 has 14 amino acids. This chain's CDR3 is CASSSDSRPYGQYF. In DNA form, the CDR3 reads TGTGCCAGCAGTTCGGACAGTCGGCCCTACGGGCAGTACTTC.

This clonotype was observed a few times. This chain links TRBV12-3 or TRBV12-4 with TRBJ1-3; D uncertain. This CDR3 contains 14 residues. The ends were cut back, 3 bases at V and 4 bases at J, with 10 bases in the middle. The CDR3 sequence is CASSLEGLGNTIYF. The DNA of the CDR3 is TGTGCCAGCAGTTTGGAGGGTTTAGGAAACACCATATATTTT.

As to this clonotype: Its ends do not fully match the called genes, so a read error is possible. The chain couples TRBV12-3 or TRBV12-4 to TRBJ2-2, with unresolved D. CDR3 length: 16 amino acids. CDR3 sequence: CASSVPIGLNTGELFF. For the CDR3, the DNA is TGTGCAAGCAGTGTCCCGATTGGGCTGAACACCGGGGAGCTGTTTTTT.

This chain links TRBV11-2 with TRBJ2-2; 7 bases are a match to TRBD2. CDR3 size: 16 residues. The V and J ends lost 5 bases and 5 bases, in that order; junction bases with no gene match: 11. CDR1 is SGHAT and CDR2 is FQNNGV in the germline V gene. CDR3 in amino acids: CASSIGAGDLTGELFF. CDR3 DNA sequence: TGTGCCAGCAGCATAGGGGCGGGAGATTTAACCGGGGAGCTGTTTTTT.

About this clonotype itself: It may be a read error: a sequence one base away is much more abundant. CDR3 sequence reads: CASTVGRGGAFF. The DNA of the CDR3 is TGTGCCAGCACCGTAGGACGGGGAGGCGCTTTCTTT. The genes are TRBV6-6 and TRBJ1-1; D unclear. Trimming took 7 bases from V and 11 from J, leaving 17 bases between them. This CDR3 has 12 residues. Germline V gene lookup returns CDR1 MNHNY and CDR2 SVGAGI (reference sequence).

Many counts were recorded for this clonotype. CDR3 sequence (DNA): TGCAGCACAACGACATATGAGAACACTGAAGCTTTCTTT. Translating it yields CSTTTYENTEAFF. This sequence joins TRBV29-1 and TRBJ1-1; D not resolved. This CDR3 region has 13 residues. V dropped 8 bases and J dropped 1 base, with 14 bases sitting between them. The germline gives CDR1 SQVTM, CDR2 ANQGSEA.

This clonotype occurred a few times. V and J are TRBV4-1 and TRBJ1-5, with D hard to call. The CDR3 is 16 amino acids. Germline V gene lookup returns CDR1 MGHRA and CDR2 YSYEKL. Trimming took 1 base from V and 0 from J, leaving 10 bases between them. CDR3 in amino acids: CASSQVSAGSNQPQHF. CDR3 DNA: TGCGCCAGCAGCCAAGTCTCGGCCGGTAGCAATCAGCCCCAGCATTTT.

V usage is TRBV7-9 and J usage is TRBJ1-1; 9 bases are a match to TRBD1. J lost 3 bases, V lost 5 bases, and 4 bases had no gene match. Germline V CDR1 and CDR2: SEHNR, FQNEAQ (reference sequence). The CDR3 has 14 residues. Here the CDR3 reads CASSQRQGDTEAFF. Written as DNA, the CDR3 is TGTGCCAGCAGCCAAAGACAGGGGGACACTGAAGCTTTCTTT.

Comment on this clonotype: Compared with germline, one end of the junction differs, possibly owing to a read error. This chain uses TRBV6-9 with TRBJ2-1; 7 nucleotides match TRBD2. Germline V CDR1 and CDR2: MNHGY, SVAAGI. This CDR3 has 16 amino acids. DNA of the CDR3: TGTACCAGCAACTTTACAAGCGGGAAATATTACAATGAGCAGTTCTTC. Protein product: CTSNFTSGKYYNEQFF.

Details on this clonotype: The germline gene is not matched at one end of the junction; a read error may be the cause. This chain joins TRBV10-3 and TRBJ2-7, with a possible D match to TRBD2 (7 bases). CDR1 ENHRY and CDR2 SYGVKD come from the germline V gene. This CDR3 is built from 15 residues. This CDR3 is CTISERGGVAYGQYF. CDR3 DNA sequence: TGTACCATCAGTGAGAGGGGGGGGGTGGCCTACGGGCAGTACTTC.

This clonotype was seen just once. Its ends do not fully match the called genes, so a read error is possible. The chain links TRBV6-4 to TRBJ1-1; 8 bases are a match to TRBD1. The CDR3 contains 14 residues. The germline gives CDR1 MRHNA, CDR2 SNTAGT. The CDR3 sequence is CVSSDTDRATEAFF. The CDR3 bases are TGTGTCAGCAGTGACACGGACAGGGCTACTGAAGCTTTCTTT.

A remark on this clonotype: A much larger clone lies one base from this, so it may be a read error. The rearrangement joins TRBV28 to TRBJ2-1; 14 nucleotides line up with TRBD2. The V segment lost 8 bases and the J segment 12 bases; nucleotides outside the gene matches: 6. The CDR3 extends over 13 amino acids. The V gene's germline CDR1 is MDHEN and CDR2 SYDVKM. CDR3 DNA: TGTGCCAGCGGGACTAGCGGGAGCGGTGGGCAGTTCTTC. Residues: CASGTSGSGGQFF.

In the case of this clonotype: This sequence may be a read error, since a much larger clone differs from it by one base. The V call is TRBV7-9, the J call TRBJ1-2; TRBD1 matches at 7 bases. This CDR3 contains 15 residues. The germline gives CDR1 SEHNR, CDR2 FQNEAQ (reference sequence). After removal of 1 base from V and 7 bases from J, the junction contained 9 bases not matched to a gene. DNA for the CDR3: TGTGCCAGCAGCTTAGGGATGAAGGGGGCGAGTGGCTACACCTTC. This codes for CASSLGMKGASGYTF.